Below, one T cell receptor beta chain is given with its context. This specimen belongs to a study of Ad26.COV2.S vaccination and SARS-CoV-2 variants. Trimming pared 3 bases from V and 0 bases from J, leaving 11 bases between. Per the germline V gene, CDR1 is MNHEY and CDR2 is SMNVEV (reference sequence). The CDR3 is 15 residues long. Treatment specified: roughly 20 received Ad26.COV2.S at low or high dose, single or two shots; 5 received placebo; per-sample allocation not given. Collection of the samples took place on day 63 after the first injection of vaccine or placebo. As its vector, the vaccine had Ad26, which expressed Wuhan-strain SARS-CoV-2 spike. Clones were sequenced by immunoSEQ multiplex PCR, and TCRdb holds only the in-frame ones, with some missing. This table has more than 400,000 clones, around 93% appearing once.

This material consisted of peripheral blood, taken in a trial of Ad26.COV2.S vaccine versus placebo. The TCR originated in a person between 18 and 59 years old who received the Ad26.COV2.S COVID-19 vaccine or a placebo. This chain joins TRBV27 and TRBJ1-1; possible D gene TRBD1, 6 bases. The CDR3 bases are TGTGCCAGCAGTTTCGGTACAGGGTTGAACACTGAAGCTTTCTTT. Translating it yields CASSFGTGLNTEAFF.